A single TCR beta chain is shown here with its context. CDR1 and CDR2 from the germline V gene are PRHDT and FYEKMQ (reference sequence). The CDR3 covers 11 residues. Trimming removed 2 bases at V and 6 bases at J, with 4 bases between. This sample stems from a study of blood T cell repertoires in COVID-19. Overall study: Sources were T cells, B-cell-depleted T cells, or PBMCs; the material itself was cDNA or gDNA.

Original processing methods: Amplification of reference gene primers was used by the study to estimate nucleated cell counts. Clones were read by immunoSEQ multiplex PCR, and TCRdb kept only the in-frame ones, dropping some. The V and J calls and clone size come from that table; D and trimming were worked out from the DNA. The sample holds around 140,000 clones; 85% to 90% are singletons and the top ten take 1.5% to 1.7%. This receptor was obtained from a woman aged 55-70 years with acute or convalescent COVID-19. V is TRBV13 and J is TRBJ1-1; no reliable D call. What was sequenced was peripheral blood. The CDR3 nucleotides are TGTGCCAGCAGCTTAACTGCTGAAGCTTTCTTT. This codes for CASSLTAEAFF.